This record covers a single TCR beta chain. Its antigen is unknown. It has no much larger one-base neighbor in the sample; base qualities were not kept. The data were obtained in a study of cytomegalovirus exposure and HLA in healthy donors listed by TCRdb under 2017. Background on the whole study: An earlier analysis of approximately 600 of the donors reported about 250 Gb of sequence data and roughly 110 million unique TCR beta sequences from roughly 180 million T cells. Roughly 300 gigabases of sequencing data and some 85 million unique TCR sequences were included in an early release covering several hundred HLA-typed donors. Among the roughly 400 genotyped donors, around 81% belonged to the genetic ancestry cluster associated with self-reported Caucasian donors. The study aimed to test whether signatures of past pathogen exposure could be identified by cataloging public T cell receptors. Using immunosequencing, the study profiled T cell repertoires from 500 to 800 subjects and related those repertoires to cytomegalovirus serostatus. Along with the approximately 700-subject first cohort, a separate validation cohort of approximately 110 different subjects was used. The study combined high-throughput TCR immunosequencing, statistical association of individual TCRs with disease status, and machine learning to predict cytomegalovirus infection status. A later analysis re-examined previously published TCR beta repertoires from more than 550 donors and added high-resolution HLA genotyping to investigate patterns of TCR occurrence. The later analysis used no new phenotypic data to find candidate immune exposures, relying instead on TCR beta sequences and their occurrence across donors. In an earlier analysis of a few hundred of the donors, high-throughput TCR beta sequencing was used to judge whether each TCR beta V gene segment behaved as functional or pseudogenic. Donor age, sex, ethnicity and CMV serostatus were collected together with the repertoire data. In a later genetic analysis, genome-wide SNP genotypes for about three fifths of the 666 donors were used, and that subset was treated as a discovery cohort. Every discovery cohort repertoire had been produced on one sequencing platform. Class I and class II HLA loci were covered by the typing at four-digit resolution. The number of donors typed differed by locus, with roughly 629-640 for A, B, C, DRB1 and DQB1, roughly 520 for DQA1, 600 to 610 for DPA1, and 472 for DPB1. Five DR-DQ haplotypes were treated as single units for association and clustering because of strong linkage in the cohort. Across about 370 genotyped donors of the cohort, an average of 235,054 unique TCR beta nucleotide sequences per donor were sequenced, and around 19% of those sequences were non-productive.

In total, around 600 healthy bone marrow donors made up the cohort. Cohort members were all nominally healthy when sampled, although unrecorded immune exposures were likely present. The donor was CMV seronegative and was included in the group of about 400 seronegative cohort members. Every donor gave a peripheral blood sample, and the peripheral blood mononuclear cells from that sample were used for TCR beta sequencing. Genomic DNA was extracted from the blood cell samples with the Qiagen DNeasy Blood Extraction Kit. After removal of 7 bases from V and 3 bases from J, the junction retains 7 bases not matched to a gene. The cysteine opens and the phenylalanine closes a CDR3 of 15 amino acids. Just the 45-base CDR3 DNA is kept, in frame starting at base 1. Via the germline V gene, CDR1 is SNHLY and CDR2 FYNNEI. Libraries were prepared through the immunoSEQ multiplex PCR assay. A mixture of 60 forward primers for TCR Vbeta segments and 13 reverse primers for TCR Jbeta segments was used in the multiplex PCR. The CDR3 region of rearranged TCR beta genes was amplified from genomic DNA by a multiplex PCR assay. The amplified TCR beta libraries were sequenced on the Illumina HiSeq System as 87-base-pair reads. Regarding the original processing steps: A later analysis tallied approximately 87 million unique TCR beta chains across the 666 repertoires, and 10 million to 11 million of those chains were shared by two or more donors. A nearest-neighbor algorithm error-corrected the raw reads and collapsed the reads into unique sequences, merging closely related sequences to remove PCR and sequencing errors. CDR3 sequences were aligned to IMGT reference sequences to assign V, D and J gene segments. For a sequence to be retained, a match of at least six nucleotides was required to both a V gene segment and a J gene segment. A rearrangement was called productive if the CDR3 had no stop codons and remained in frame with V and J, and every other rearrangement was called non-productive. Following IMGT convention, CDR3 was defined as the stretch from the second conserved V-encoded cysteine up to the conserved J-encoded phenylalanine. The earlier analysis of approximately 500 of the donors excluded sequences that lacked an unambiguous match to a single V gene segment. An earlier analysis of about 590 of the donors classified V segments as functional when productive rearrangements were above 56.7% and as segregating when the standard deviation between donors was above 5%. A statistical classification framework was built for diagnosing cytomegalovirus status from the catalog of TCR beta chain sequences. In a later analysis, V and J genes were assigned by comparing TCR nucleotide sequences against IMGT/GENE-DB human TR gene sequences. A later analysis assigned CDR3 sequences and most-parsimonious VDJ recombination scenarios with the TCRdist pipeline. In a later analysis, each TCR beta chain was defined by its CDR3 amino acid sequence together with its V-gene family, and reads without a unique V-gene family were excluded. As a way to deal with suspected cross-contamination and a sequencing artifact, a later analysis dropped 450 to 600 nucleotide sequences that were highly shared and had low generation probability. In a later analysis, a clonal expansion index for each public chain was calculated from normalized within-repertoire ranks of inferred template counts. A later analysis computed generation probabilities with a VDJ recombination model fitted to out-of-frame rearrangements, and checked the results against IGoR. In a later analysis, hypergeometric tests were used to score TCR-TCR, TCR-HLA and TCR-CMV co-occurrence, with a repertoire-size bias correction applied to TCR pairs. To estimate false discovery rates, a later analysis permuted the HLA or CMV assignments 20 times. In a later analysis, co-occurring TCRs were grouped with DBSCAN, and TCRdist sequence similarity was added when clustering was performed within HLA-allele-positive subsets. Co-occurrence clustering excluded repertoires with fewer than 30,000 or more than 120,000 public chains, plus five with anomalous nucleotide sharing. The clones in this table, taken by TCRdb from immuneACCESS, are in-frame only. Not every clone is retained; where verified, under half of the shortfall comes from an unresolved V gene, and the cause of the rest is unknown. The DNA was the basis for D and trimming; V, J and clone size are from that table. In all, the sample holds approximately 100,000 clones, and approximately 80% of those were seen once. Roughly 3.9% of the sample rests with the top ten.

Study-level results and caveats: While some public TCRs were present in many individuals, most TCR sequences turned up only very rarely across donors. The earlier analysis of 587 of the donors excluded roughly 16 rarely observed V segments, including chromosome 9 orphons, because counts were too low. A cluster of highly shared sequence variants was judged likely to be a technical artifact of the sequencing pipeline. A further reported finding was that TCR beta sequences accurately predicted the HLA-A and HLA-B alleles for most subjects in the first cohort. In this cohort, only TCR beta chains were sequenced, and detectable features were limited by the absence of alpha or paired-chain data. A later analysis found that HLA-associated TCR beta chains were more clonally expanded and had lower generation probabilities than equally common non-associated chains. Presence/absence analyses assumed roughly uniform sequencing depth across donors, an assumption that may not hold. When HLA alleles, especially DR and DQ, strongly co-occurred, attributing TCR associations to individual alleles was difficult. In an earlier analysis of fewer than 750 of the donors, most TCR beta V segments were observed in productive rearrangements about 90% or about 30% of the time, broadly matching IMGT annotations. In vitro tests confirmed that three of the cytomegalovirus-associated TCR beta chains recognize cytomegalovirus antigens. Correlated functional status among segregating V segments might reflect linkage disequilibrium, but an unknown experimental factor could not be ruled out. Immune exposure information for the cohort was limited to CMV serostatus. In a later genetic analysis, fewer N-insertions in productive TCRs were reported among donors in an Asian-associated ancestry cluster than the roughly 700-donor mean. According to a later analysis, most CMV-associated TCR beta chains appeared to be HLA-restricted, and the HLA associations seemed to be driven largely by CMV exposure. Because some donors lacked HLA typing at each locus, the association tests relied only on the typed subset. A total of 150 to 200 TCR beta chains were listed by the study as associated with cytomegalovirus. The classifier was reported to diagnose cytomegalovirus status with high specificity and sensitivity in both the original cohort and the validation cohort. According to a later analysis, TCR association rates differed among HLA loci, with DRB1 alleles showing the most associated TCRs and HLA-C alleles showing the fewest. An association between a missense DCLRE1C variant and V-gene and J-gene trimming of TCR beta chains was found in a later genetic analysis and replicated in an independent cohort. Several of the top co-occurrence clusters appeared to be linked to parvovirus B19, influenza, CMV and Epstein-Barr virus, according to a later analysis. Because the 87-base-pair reads could not distinguish some IMGT-functional V segments, including TRBV6-2 and TRBV6-3, those segments were excluded. A later analysis associated 15,000 to 20,000 TCR beta sequences with specific HLA alleles at a false discovery rate of 0.05. It was suggested by the authors that the approach could potentially be generalized to other disease states and immunological phenotypes.

The chain was built from TRBV2 and TRBJ1-2; 11 nucleotides in the junction match TRBD1. The sequence was collected from a man aged 55 to 70 in good health and CMV-seronegative. Sequencing was performed on PBMCs. CDR3 region: CASTTRTGGYYGYTF. Here is the DNA: TGTGCCAGCACCACGAGGACAGGGGGCTACTATGGCTACACCTTC. Where the CDR3 stops, the reference TRBV2 and TRBJ1-2 genes take over; the full variable domain is EPEVTQTPSHQVTQMGQEVILRCVPISNHLYFYWYRQILGQKVEFLVSFYNNEISEKSEIFDDQFSVERPDGSNFTLKIRSTKLEDSAMYFCASTTRTGGYYGYTFGSGTRLTVV.